This T cell receptor beta chain was captured by sequencing in a study of blood T cell repertoires in COVID-19. Profiling relied on immunoSEQ multiplex PCR, and the TCRdb table lists in-frame clones only, not all of them. The sample holds a few hundred thousand clones, 70% to 90% seen once. The germline V gene encodes CDR1 MNHNY and CDR2 SVGAGI (reference sequence). The V gene end was trimmed by 0 bases and the J gene end by 13 bases; junction bases not matched to a gene: 15. The CDR3 extends over 15 amino acids. The genes are TRBV6-6 and TRBJ2-7, with TRBD1 matching 7 bases. The sample taken for sequencing was peripheral blood. The clonotype originates from a woman aged 25 to 39 with active or convalescent COVID-19. The CDR3 DNA sequence: TGTGCCAGCAGTTACTCAGGGACAGCGAATCAAAGCCCTTACTTC. This translates into CASSYSGTANQSPYF.